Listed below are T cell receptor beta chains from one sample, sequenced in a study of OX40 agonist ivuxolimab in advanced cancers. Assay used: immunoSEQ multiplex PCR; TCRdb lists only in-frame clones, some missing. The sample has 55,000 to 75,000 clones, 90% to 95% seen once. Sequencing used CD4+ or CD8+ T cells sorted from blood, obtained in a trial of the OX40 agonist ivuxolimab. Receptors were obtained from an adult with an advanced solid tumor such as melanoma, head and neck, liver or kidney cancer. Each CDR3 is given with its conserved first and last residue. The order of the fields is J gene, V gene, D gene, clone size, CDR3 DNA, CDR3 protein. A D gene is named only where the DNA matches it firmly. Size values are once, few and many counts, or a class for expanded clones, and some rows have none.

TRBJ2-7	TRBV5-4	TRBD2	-	TGTGCCAGCAGCTCCCTAGCGGGAGAATACGAGCAGTACTTC	CASSSLAGEYEQYF
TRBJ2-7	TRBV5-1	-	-	TGCGCCAGCAGCTTGTTGTCCCTAGAGGGAGACGAGCAGTACTTC	CASSLLSLEGDEQYF
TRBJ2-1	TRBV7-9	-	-	TGTGCCAGCAGCCCAGTCCACGATAATGAGCAGTTCTTC	CASSPVHDNEQFF
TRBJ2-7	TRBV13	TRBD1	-	TGTGCCAGCAGCTTAGGCCTCAGGGGGCAATACGAGCAGTACTTC	CASSLGLRGQYEQYF
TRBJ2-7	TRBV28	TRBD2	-	TGTGCCAGCAGTTTAGCGGGAGGTCCCGGCTACGAGCAGTACTTC	CASSLAGGPGYEQYF
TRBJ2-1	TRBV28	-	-	TGTGCCAGCAGTTTATCATTCTTCAATGAGCAGTTCTTC	CASSLSFFNEQFF
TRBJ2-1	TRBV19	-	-	TGTGCCAGTAGGAGCGGGACAGGTGGCAATGAGCAGTTCTTC	CASRSGTGGNEQFF
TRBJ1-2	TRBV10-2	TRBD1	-	TGCGCCAGCTGGACAGGGGCGACTAACTATGGCTACACCTTC	CASWTGATNYGYTF
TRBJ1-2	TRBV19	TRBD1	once	TGTGCCGCTACAGGGGGCTTTGGCTACACCTTC	CAATGGFGYTF
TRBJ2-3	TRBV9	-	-	TGTGCCAGCAGCGTATCTGGAACAGATACGCAGTATTTT	CASSVSGTDTQYF
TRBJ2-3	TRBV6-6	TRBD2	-	TGTGCCAGCAGTTCCCCTAGCGGGGCTAGCACAGATACGCAGTATTTT	CASSSPSGASTDTQYF
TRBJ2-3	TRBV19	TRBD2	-	TGTGCCAGTAGTATGGCCGGACTAGCGGGAGGGCCCACAGATACGCAGTATTTT	CASSMAGLAGGPTDTQYF
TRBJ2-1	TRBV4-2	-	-	TGTGCCAGCAGCCAAGCGAACAATGAGCAGTTCTTC	CASSQANNEQFF
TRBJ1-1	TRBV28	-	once	TGTGCCAGCAGTTCCAGGACAGAGAACACTGAAGCTTTCTTT	CASSSRTENTEAFF
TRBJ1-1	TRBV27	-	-	TGTGCCAGCAGTCCGGGGACGGCGAACACTGAAGCTTTCTTT	CASSPGTANTEAFF
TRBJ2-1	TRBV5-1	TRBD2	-	TGCGCCAGCAGCTCCCATAGCGGGAGGGTTGAGCAGTTCTTC	CASSSHSGRVEQFF
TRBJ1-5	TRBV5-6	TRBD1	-	TGTGCCAGCTTATTCGACAGGGCCTGTCCTTGCAATCAGCCCCAGCATTTT	CASLFDRACPCNQPQHF
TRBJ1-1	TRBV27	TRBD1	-	TGTGCCAGCAGTCCCCAGGGGGCCGACACTGAAGCTTTCTTT	CASSPQGADTEAFF
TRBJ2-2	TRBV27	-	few	TGTGCCAGCAGTTTCGGAGATACCACCGGGGAGCTGTTTTTT	CASSFGDTTGELFF
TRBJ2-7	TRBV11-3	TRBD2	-	TGTGCCAGCAGACACAGGATGGGACTAGCGGGAGAGTACGAGCAGTACTTC	CASRHRMGLAGEYEQYF
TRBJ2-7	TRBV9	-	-	TGTGCCAGCAGCGCCGGGGACTCCTACGAGCAGTACTTC	CASSAGDSYEQYF
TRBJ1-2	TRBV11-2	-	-	TGTGCCAGCAGCTTAGAAGGTTCGTGGGACAATGGCTACACCTTC	CASSLEGSWDNGYTF
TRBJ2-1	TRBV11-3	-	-	TGTGCCAGCAGCTACGGGGATGAGCAGTTCTTC	CASSYGDEQFF
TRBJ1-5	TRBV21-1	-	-	TGTGCCAGCAGTCCTACAGGGGGCGGCAATCAGCCCCAGCATTTT	CASSPTGGGNQPQHF
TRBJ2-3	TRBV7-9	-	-	TGTGCCAGCAGCGCCGCTCTGGGGTGGGATACGCAGTATTTT	CASSAALGWDTQYF
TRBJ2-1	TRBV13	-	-	TGTGCCAGCACAGAGCTTAAAACGTCCCTCTACAATGAGCAGTTCTTC	CASTELKTSLYNEQFF
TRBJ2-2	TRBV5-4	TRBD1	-	TGTGCCAGCAGCTTGGCGGGGACAGGGGGTCACGGGGAGCTGTTTTTT	CASSLAGTGGHGELFF
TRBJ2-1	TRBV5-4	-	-	TGTGCCAGCAGCTTGGAAAGGGGCAAACGGGAGCAGTTCTTC	CASSLERGKREQFF
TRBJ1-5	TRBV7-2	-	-	TGTGCCAGCAGCTTAGAGAATCAGCCCCAGCATTTT	CASSLENQPQHF
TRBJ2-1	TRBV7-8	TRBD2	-	TGTGCCAGCAGCTTCCTAGCGGGGTACAATGAGCAGTTCTTC	CASSFLAGYNEQFF
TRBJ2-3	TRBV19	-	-	TGTGCCAGTAGTATAGCGCCTTACACAGATACGCAGTATTTT	CASSIAPYTDTQYF
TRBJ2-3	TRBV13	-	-	TGTGCCAGCAGCTTAGACAGGTACTTAACAGATACGCAGTATTTT	CASSLDRYLTDTQYF
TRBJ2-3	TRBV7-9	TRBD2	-	TGTGCCAGCAGTTACGCAAGCGGGGCGCGGAATACGCAGTATTTT	CASSYASGARNTQYF
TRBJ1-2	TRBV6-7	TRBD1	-	TGTGCCAGCAGTTACCCCACGGGACAGGGAAGATTCTATGGCTACACCTTC	CASSYPTGQGRFYGYTF
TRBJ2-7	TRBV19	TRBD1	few	TGTGCCAGCAAGGGACAGGGTCCGTACGAGCAGTACTTC	CASKGQGPYEQYF
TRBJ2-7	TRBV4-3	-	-	TGCGCCAGCAGCAGGCAGGTCGCAGGTAGCGAGCAGTACTTC	CASSRQVAGSEQYF
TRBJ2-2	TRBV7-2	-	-	TGTGCCAGCAGCGCGCACGGGACACCTTGGTTTTCGGACACCGGGGAGCTGTTTTTT	CASSAHGTPWFSDTGELFF